One TCR beta chain is described in this entry. Its antigen is undetermined. Molecular barcoding with unique molecular identifiers was used for the TCRbeta library. Each CDR3 protein gets one entry after TCRdb re-called the PCR reads with MiXCR. The profile covers about 300,000 distinct CDR3 sequences, with 6.5% to 9% appearing a single time and over 7.5% taken by the ten largest. CDR3 length equals 16 residues. CDR1 is LGHDT, CDR2 YNNKEL, per germline (reference sequence). With V trimmed by 6 bases and J by 6 bases, 10 bases remained unmatched. This record comes from a study of T-cell reconstitution after alpha-beta-depleted transplantation in children. Overall study findings and caveats: Some patients' high day-60 TCRbeta diversity was attributed to recipient cells surviving conditioning. Newly generated T cells supplied most T-cell counts and diversity one year post-transplant.

The chain uses TRBV3-1 and TRBJ2-1; the match to TRBD2 covers 11 bases. Sequenced material: peripheral blood, taken 360 days after TCRalphabeta/CD19-depleted stem cell transplant. This TCR was sampled from a female patient under 10 years old who had a stem cell transplant for Fanconi anemia, so the T cells may come from the graft donor. This CDR3 is CASRRIAGGNANEQFF. In DNA form, the CDR3 reads TGTGCCAGCAGACGAATAGCGGGAGGGAACGCCAATGAGCAGTTCTTC.